The 4 T cell receptor beta chains reported below all come from one sample, sequenced in a study of OX40 agonist ivuxolimab in advanced cancers. Libraries came from the immunoSEQ multiplex PCR assay. This immuneACCESS table, as held by TCRdb, lists in-frame sequences with V and J called but not all clones. Of the missing ones, under half trace to an unresolved V gene in checked studies; the others have no known cause. This sample holds some 65,000 clones; 80% to 90% were observed only once. The ten largest clones capture about 11% of the sample. The input for sequencing was CD4+ or CD8+ T cells sorted from blood, taken in a trial of the OX40 agonist ivuxolimab. Receptors were obtained from an adult with an advanced solid tumor such as melanoma, head and neck, liver or kidney cancer.

The chain carries TRBV5-1 and TRBJ2-1; perhaps TRBD2 as D (6 bases). V was shortened by 5 bases and J by 0 bases, with 21 bases between the two germline ends. Looked up from germline, CDR1 is SGHRS and CDR2 is YFSETQ. The CDR3 has 18 amino acids. This CDR3 reads CASRRSIAETSSYNEQFF. CDR3 DNA: TGCGCCAGCAGAAGAAGTATAGCGGAGACGAGCTCCTACAATGAGCAGTTCTTC.

The CDR3 sequence is CASSVRDGDTEAFF. The DNA for the CDR3 is TGTGCCAGCAGCGTTCGGGACGGGGACACTGAAGCTTTCTTT. The chain couples TRBV9 to TRBJ1-1; TRBD1 is a possible D gene (5 bases). Looked up from germline, CDR1 is SGDLS and CDR2 is YYNGEE. CDR3 length: 14 residues. Trimming stripped 2 bases from V and 3 bases from J, with 11 bases between.

The chain uses TRBV28 and TRBJ1-3; D is uncertain. Trimming removed 5 bases from V and 0 bases from J, with 14 bases in between. CDR1 is MDHEN, CDR2 SYDVKM, per germline. The CDR3 is 16 amino acids. The CDR3 sequence is CASSPLGRSSGNTIYF. Here the CDR3 DNA reads TGTGCCAGCAGTCCCCTCGGACGGTCCTCTGGAAACACCATATATTTT.

The V and J genes are TRBV6-6 and TRBJ1-4; D not certain. The germline gives CDR1 MNHNY, CDR2 SVGAGI (reference sequence). This CDR3 has 13 residues. Deletions cut 2 bases from V and 5 bases from J, with 6 bases between. In DNA form, the CDR3 reads TGTGCCAGCAGTTACGTTAGAAATGAAAAACTGTTTTTT. Residues: CASSYVRNEKLFF.